A single sample gave rise to the 29 T cell receptor beta chains below, sequenced in a study of T cell changes during pregnancy in multiple sclerosis. TCRdb's table, derived via immunoSEQ multiplex PCR, lists solely in-frame clones and lacks some. The table has 100,000 or so clones, over 85% seen once. Sequenced material: peripheral blood, taken in the first trimester of pregnancy. Source of these receptors: a female donor with multiple sclerosis, enrolled in a pregnancy study.

This sequence joins TRBV6-6 and TRBJ1-1, with D uncertain. CDR3 size: 11 residues. V was trimmed by 6 bases and J by 8 bases, leaving 10 bases between them. Per germline, CDR1 MNHNY and CDR2 SVGAGI (reference sequence). The CDR3 reads CASSQRKEAFF. The DNA for the CDR3 is TGTGCCAGCAGCCAGAGGAAGGAAGCTTTCTTT.

The J gene is TRBJ2-7, the V gene TRBV9; 9 bases agree with TRBD2. The trim removed 0 bases at V and 3 bases at J, leaving 13 bases unmatched. The CDR3 extends over 18 amino acids. CDR1 SGDLS and CDR2 YYNGEE come from the germline V gene. The CDR3 is CASSVGNSGGSRSYEQYF. In nucleotides, the CDR3 is TGTGCCAGCAGCGTAGGGAATAGCGGGGGAAGTAGGAGCTACGAGCAGTACTTC. The full variable domain, rest sourced from reference TRBV9 and TRBJ2-7, is DSGVTQTPKHLITATGQRVTLRCSPRSGDLSVYWYQQSLDQGLQFLIQYYNGEERAKGNILERFSAQQFPDLHSELNLSSLELGDSALYFCASSVGNSGGSRSYEQYFGPGTRLTVT.

The V call is TRBV20-1, the J call TRBJ2-7, with TRBD2 matching 8 bases. The CDR3 is made up of 10 amino acids. Germline CDR1 DFQATT, CDR2 SNEGSKA (reference sequence). V lost 6 bases to trimming and J lost 5 bases; unmatched junction nucleotides: 0. The CDR3 is CSAGRDEQYF. CDR3 coding DNA: TGCAGTGCCGGGAGGGACGAGCAGTACTTC.

The chain combines TRBV7-8 with TRBJ1-6, with a possible D match to TRBD1 (6 bases). Trimming cost V 2 bases and J 5 bases, with 10 bases left between them. Germline CDR1 and CDR2: SGHVS and FQNEAQ. The CDR3 totals 15 residues. The CDR3 spells CASSLTGQNNSPLHF. The CDR3 nucleotides read TGTGCCAGCAGCTTAACAGGACAGAATAATTCACCCCTCCACTTT. Full variable domain (remainder filled in from reference TRBV7-8 and TRBJ1-6): GAGVSQSPRYKVAKRGQDVALRCDPISGHVSLFWYQQALGQGPEFLTYFQNEAQLDKSGLPSDRFFAERPEGSVSTLKIQRTQQEDSAVYLCASSLTGQNNSPLHFGNGTRLTVT.

This chain uses TRBV9 with TRBJ2-1; TRBD2 matches at 8 bases. The CDR3 runs 17 residues. The trim removed 4 bases at V and 7 bases at J, leaving 16 bases unmatched. Per germline, CDR1 SGDLS and CDR2 YYNGEE. The CDR3 DNA is TGTGCCAGCAGCCTCTCCCCTGGACCGGGACTAGGAAATGAGCAGTTCTTC. The encoded protein is CASSLSPGPGLGNEQFF.

This clone was counted a few times. The rearrangement uses TRBV5-8 and TRBJ1-5; TRBD1 aligns across 10 bases. V trimming: 3 bases; J trimming: 5 bases; junction bases outside the gene matches: 5. The CDR3 extends over 15 amino acids. CDR1 and CDR2 from the germline V gene are SGHTS and YDEGEE. CDR3 sequence (DNA): TGTGCCAGCAGCTCGACAGGGGGCGAAGATCAGCCCCAGCATTTT. Translating gives CASSSTGGEDQPQHF.

The CDR3 region is CASRRDSYGYTF. DNA of the CDR3: TGTGCCAGTAGGCGGGACAGCTATGGCTACACCTTC. The chain combines TRBV19 with TRBJ1-2; 7 nucleotides line up with TRBD1. The V gene's germline CDR1 is LNHDA and CDR2 SQIVND (reference sequence). Germline trimming cut 6 bases from V and 4 bases from J; bases unmatched to any gene: 2. This CDR3 is built from 12 residues.

The genes are TRBV7-8 and TRBJ2-5; 7 nucleotides align to TRBD2. Germline lookup yields CDR1 SGHVS and CDR2 FQNEAQ. This CDR3 spans 16 amino acids. Trimming removed 5 bases from V and 5 bases from J; junction bases left unmatched: 14. DNA for the CDR3: TGTGCCAGCAGCGGGCGCGGGGGTTTAAGTCGGGAGACCCAGTACTTC. As protein: CASSGRGGLSRETQYF.

This chain joins TRBV7-6 and TRBJ2-7; 8 nucleotides align to TRBD1. The CDR3 is 15 residues long. From germline, CDR1 is SGHVS and CDR2 FNYEAQ. V was pared by 5 bases and J by 0 bases, with 6 bases of the junction left unmatched. DNA for the CDR3: TGTGCCAGCAGCCTTAAGGGACAGGCCTCCTACGAGCAGTACTTC. Translation: CASSLKGQASYEQYF.

The chain employs TRBV2 and TRBJ1-2; D gene uncertain. Trimming cost V 3 bases and J 0 bases, with 8 bases left between them. Germline-derived CDR1 and CDR2 are SNHLY and FYNNEI. CDR3 length: 14 amino acids. CDR3 amino acids: CASSDVSTNYGYTF. For the CDR3, the DNA is TGTGCCAGCAGTGATGTTTCAACTAACTATGGCTACACCTTC.

This rearrangement joins TRBV19 to TRBJ2-7, with a possible D match to TRBD1 (6 bases). Germline CDR1 is LNHDA and CDR2 is SQIVND (reference sequence). Trimming took off 7 bases at V and 2 bases at J, with 18 bases between the two ends. The CDR3 length is 15 residues. CDR3 DNA sequence: TGTGCCAGTACGCAGACAGGCGGACGCCCCTACGAGCAGTACTTC. Translation: CASTQTGGRPYEQYF.

The chain combines TRBV12-1 with TRBJ1-1. TRBV12-1 is marked as a pseudogene. There are 11 residues in the CDR3. The CDR3 region has the DNA TGTGCCAGCAGGCTTGGGGGGGAAGCTTTCTTT. Residues: CASRLGGEAFF.

The count of this clone is one. V usage is TRBV30 and J usage is TRBJ1-2; TRBD1 is a possible D gene (5 bases). V was clipped by 2 bases and J by 6 bases, with 10 bases between them. There are 12 residues in the CDR3. Germline CDR1 and CDR2: GTSNPN and SVGIG (reference sequence). The CDR3 region is CAWSPGGNGYTF. The CDR3 DNA is TGTGCCTGGAGTCCGGGGGGGAATGGCTACACCTTC.

The J gene is TRBJ1-3, the V gene TRBV6-1; D gene uncertain. The CDR3 runs 12 residues. Trimming removed 8 bases at V and 1 base at J, with 6 bases between. CDR1 is MNHNS, CDR2 SASEGT, per germline. CDR3 DNA: TGTGCCAGCGGGCTTTCTGGAAACACCATATATTTT. This codes for CASGLSGNTIYF.

This chain uses TRBV6-5 with TRBJ1-4, with D hard to call. The CDR3 runs to 15 residues. The germline V gene has CDR1 MNHEY and CDR2 SVGAGI. Between the trimmed V and J ends, which lost 4 bases and 8 bases, there was a span of 17 bases. The CDR3 reads CASSSSRNLREKLFF. CDR3 DNA: TGTGCCAGCAGTTCGAGTCGGAATTTGAGGGAAAAACTGTTTTTT.

The gene calls are TRBV20-1 and TRBJ1-2; D may be TRBD1 (5 bases). Germline V lookup: CDR1 DFQATT, CDR2 SNEGSKA (reference sequence). The V and J ends lost 6 bases and 8 bases respectively, with 13 bases between them. There are 11 residues in the CDR3. The CDR3 DNA is TGCAGTGCCCAAGGGGCGGAGGGCTACACCTTC. Protein product: CSAQGAEGYTF.

The chain joins TRBV10-1 to TRBJ2-1; the match to TRBD1 covers 11 bases. The CDR3 runs 14 residues. Germline V CDR1 and CDR2: WNHNN, SYGVQD (reference sequence). V was clipped by 10 bases and J by 7 bases; unmatched bases: 9. DNA for the CDR3: TGCGCCACCTCGGACAGGGGGCCGTGGAATGAGCAGTTCTTC. Translating gives CATSDRGPWNEQFF.

V and J are TRBV4-1 and TRBJ2-3; 7 bases are shared with TRBD2. Germline CDR1 MGHRA, CDR2 YSYEKL. This CDR3 has 15 amino acids. V shed 1 base and J 0 bases; nucleotides not matched to a gene: 1. CDR3 DNA: TGCGCCAGCAGCCAAGGACTAGCTAGCACAGATACGCAGTATTTT. Its protein product is CASSQGLASTDTQYF.

This clone showed up just once. The chain recombines TRBV13 with TRBJ2-7, with D perhaps TRBD1 (6 bases). V dropped 3 bases and J dropped 6 bases, with 15 bases sitting between them. Germline CDR1 is PRHDT and CDR2 is FYEKMQ (reference sequence). This CDR3 has 14 amino acids. CDR3 sequence: CASSLGQGSGEQYF. CDR3 DNA sequence: TGTGCCAGCAGCTTGGGGCAGGGGAGCGGCGAGCAGTACTTC.

This clone has just a few counts. This chain uses TRBV19 with TRBJ2-7, with TRBD1 as a possible D gene (6 bases). Germline V CDR1 and CDR2: LNHDA, SQIVND (reference sequence). Trimming took 4 bases from V and 4 from J, leaving 11 bases between them. The CDR3 length is 13 residues. CDR3 nucleotide sequence: TGTGCCAGTAGTACCCAGCAGGGGTACGAGCAGTACTTC. Residues: CASSTQQGYEQYF.

The chain links TRBV7-9 to TRBJ1-6; 9 bases agree with TRBD1. The CDR3 extends over 15 amino acids. The J segment lost 8 bases and the V segment lost 4 bases, leaving 6 bases of the junction unmatched. Germline V gives CDR1 SEHNR, CDR2 FQNEAQ (reference sequence). For the CDR3, the DNA is TGTGCCAGCAGCTGGACAGGGGCCGGGGATTCACCCCTCCACTTT. Translated: CASSWTGAGDSPLHF.

This sequence joins TRBV25-1 and TRBJ2-7, with 7 bases aligning to TRBD1. The V gene's germline CDR1 is MGHDK and CDR2 SYGVNS. J was trimmed by 3 bases and V by 6 bases; bases with no gene match: 8. The CDR3 has 14 residues. DNA of the CDR3: TGTGCCAGCAGCCCCGGGACAGATCTCTACGAGCAGTACTTC. Translated, it gives CASSPGTDLYEQYF.

This chain uses TRBV15 with TRBJ2-3, with 7 bases fitting TRBD1. Germline assignment: CDR1 LNHNV and CDR2 YYDKDF (reference sequence). The CDR3 has 17 residues. V was clipped by 3 bases and J by 7 bases; unmatched bases: 16. CDR3 nucleotides: TGTGCCACCAGCAGCGAGGTGTTACAGGGGTTGGTTCATACGCAGTATTTT. It specifies CATSSEVLQGLVHTQYF.

The rearrangement joins TRBV15 to TRBJ1-5, with TRBD1 identical over 7 bases. CDR3 size: 13 residues. V shed 9 bases and J 4 bases; nucleotides not matched to a gene: 6. Germline V CDR1 and CDR2: LNHNV, YYDKDF (reference sequence). Here the CDR3 DNA reads TGTGCCACGGGGACAGCGGTAAATCAGCCCCAGCATTTT. This sequence encodes CATGTAVNQPQHF.

This clone was counted a few times. The chain links TRBV5-6 to TRBJ2-3; TRBD1 matches 10 bases. CDR3 size: 15 residues. Germline CDR1 SGHDT, CDR2 YYEEEE. V was pared by 4 bases and J by 3 bases, with 5 bases of the junction left unmatched. The CDR3 here is CASSEGQGYTDTQYF. The DNA for the CDR3 is TGTGCCAGCAGCGAGGGACAGGGGTATACAGATACGCAGTATTTT.

The chain recombines TRBV28 with TRBJ2-7; TRBD1 agrees at 11 bases. The CDR3 covers 14 residues. The V gene's germline CDR1 is MDHEN and CDR2 SYDVKM. After removal of 6 bases from V and 4 bases from J, the junction contained 5 bases not matched to a gene. The CDR3: CASRPGTGGYEQYF. The CDR3 region has the DNA TGTGCCAGCAGACCTGGGACAGGGGGGTACGAGCAGTACTTC.

The chain joins TRBV2 to TRBJ1-6; TRBD1 matches at 11 bases. Unmatched junction bases numbered 9, after V lost 2 bases and J lost 9 bases. Germline V gene lookup returns CDR1 SNHLY and CDR2 FYNNEI. This CDR3 is built from 17 residues. CDR3 sequence: CASSERGQGVIGSPLHF. The CDR3 DNA reads TGTGCCAGCAGTGAAAGGGGACAGGGGGTAATCGGTTCACCCCTCCACTTT.

This chain connects TRBV7-8 to TRBJ2-3; weak D call: TRBD2 (6 bases). Germline CDR1 reads SGHVS; CDR2 reads FQNEAQ. This CDR3 spans 16 amino acids. Trimming took 4 bases from V and 1 from J, leaving 15 bases between them. The CDR3, as DNA: TGTGCCAGCAGCTACGAGCCTAGCGAACGCACAGATACGCAGTATTTT. This translates into CASSYEPSERTDTQYF.

The V call is TRBV5-1, the J call TRBJ2-5, with 8 bases that match TRBD1. The CDR3 spans 17 residues. Germline V gene data show CDR1 as SGHRS and CDR2 as YFSETQ. V was pared by 4 bases and J by 4 bases, with 15 bases of the junction left unmatched. Written as DNA, the CDR3 is TGCGCCAGCAGCGCAAGACGACAGGGGTCAGGGCCAGAGACCCAGTACTTC. This sequence encodes CASSARRQGSGPETQYF.